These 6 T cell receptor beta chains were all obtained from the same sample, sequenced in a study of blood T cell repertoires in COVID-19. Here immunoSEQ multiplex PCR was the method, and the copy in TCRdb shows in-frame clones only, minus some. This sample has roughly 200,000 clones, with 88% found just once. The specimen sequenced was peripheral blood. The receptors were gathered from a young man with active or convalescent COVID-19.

The CDR3 DNA follows: TGCAGCGTCCCCCACGCGGGGGCTAACTCGTGGGGTGAAGCTTTCTTT. It translates to CSVPHAGANSWGEAFF. The chain uses TRBV29-1 and TRBJ1-1; TRBD1 is a possible D gene (6 bases). V was pared by 6 bases and J by 7 bases, with 27 bases between. The CDR3 length is 16 residues. Looked up from germline, CDR1 is SQVTM and CDR2 is ANQGSEA.

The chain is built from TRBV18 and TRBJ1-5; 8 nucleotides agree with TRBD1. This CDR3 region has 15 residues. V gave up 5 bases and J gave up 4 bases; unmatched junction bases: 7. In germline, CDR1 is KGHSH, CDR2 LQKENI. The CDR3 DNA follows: TGTGCCAGCTCAGAGACAGGGGTCCCTAATCAGCCCCAGCATTTT. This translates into CASSETGVPNQPQHF.

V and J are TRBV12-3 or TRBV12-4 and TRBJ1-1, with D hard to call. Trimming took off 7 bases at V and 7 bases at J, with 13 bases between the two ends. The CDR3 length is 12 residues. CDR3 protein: CASKGGPNEAFF. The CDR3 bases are TGTGCCAGCAAAGGAGGACCCAATGAAGCTTTCTTT.

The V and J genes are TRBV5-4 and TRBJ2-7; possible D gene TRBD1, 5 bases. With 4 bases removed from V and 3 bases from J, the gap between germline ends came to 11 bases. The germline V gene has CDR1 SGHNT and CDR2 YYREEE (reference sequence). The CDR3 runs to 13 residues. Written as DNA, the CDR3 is TGTGCCAGCAGCATCGACAGTTTCTACGAGCAGTACTTC. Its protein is CASSIDSFYEQYF. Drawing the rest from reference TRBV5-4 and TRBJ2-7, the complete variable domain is ETGVTQSPTHLIKTRGQQVTLRCSSQSGHNTVSWYQQALGQGPQFIFQYYREEENGRGNFPPRFSGLQFPNYSSELNVNALELDDSALYLCASSIDSFYEQYFGPGTRLTVT.

This CDR3 reads CAIRSGGATTGELFF. The CDR3 nucleotides are TGTGCCATCAGGAGCGGGGGGGCTACCACCGGGGAGCTGTTTTTT. J is TRBJ2-2 and V is TRBV10-3; 10 nucleotides match TRBD2. The V gene's germline CDR1 is ENHRY and CDR2 SYGVKD. V was clipped by 6 bases and J by 4 bases; unmatched bases: 5. The CDR3 contains 15 residues.

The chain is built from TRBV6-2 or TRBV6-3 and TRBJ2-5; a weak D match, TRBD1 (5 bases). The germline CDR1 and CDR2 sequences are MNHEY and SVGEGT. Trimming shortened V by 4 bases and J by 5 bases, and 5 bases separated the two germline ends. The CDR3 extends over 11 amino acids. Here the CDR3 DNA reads TGTGCCAGCAGTTCAGGGGAGACCCAGTACTTC. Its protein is CASSSGETQYF.